This T cell receptor beta chain stems from a study of T cell responses to AZD1222 COVID-19 vaccine. Study results and caveats: It was only a handful of AZD1222 recipients who were seropositive at baseline. Samples come after the peak T cell response, not at day 14.

The V and J ends lost 4 bases and 5 bases respectively, with 13 bases between them. The germline V gene has CDR1 SGHTS and CDR2 YDEGEE. The CDR3 has 15 amino acids. Pooled in the analysis were second doses at about 4 or about 12 weeks. About this clone: Its specificity is unknown.

Sequenced by immunoSEQ multiplex PCR; TCRdb stores in-frame clones only, minus some. The table shows 130,000 to 150,000 clones, with about 89% occurring only once. Sequences were derived from peripheral blood, sampled 28 days after the second AZD1222 dose. The chain is built from TRBV5-8 and TRBJ1-6; D possibly corresponds to TRBD1 (6 bases). The sequence was collected from an adult who received the AZD1222 COVID-19 vaccine. Here the CDR3 reads CASSRSGQHNSPLHF. CDR3 sequence (DNA): TGTGCCAGCAGCCGGAGTGGACAGCATAATTCACCCCTCCACTTT.